The 10 T cell receptor beta chains below were found in one sample sequenced in a study of Graves' ophthalmopathy and Graves' hyperthyroidism. Amplification from RNA transcripts yielded the TCR beta CDR3 regions. First-round RT-PCR with HTBI primers preceded a second-round multiplex PCR. From the multiplex PCR reads, TCRdb called clonotypes with MiXCR, one entry per CDR3 protein. The sample yields 150,000 to 200,000 distinct CDR3 sequences, 39% seen once. The material sequenced was peripheral blood. These receptors all come from a man aged 30 to 45 with Graves' ophthalmopathy.

This clonotype was seen many times. J is TRBJ1-1 and V is TRBV29-1, with 8 nucleotides matching TRBD1. This CDR3 has 10 amino acids. Germline-derived CDR1 and CDR2 are SQVTM and ANQGSEA. Trimming took 7 bases from V and 11 from J; bases not matched to a gene: 6. The CDR3 here is CSADYRGAFF. The CDR3 DNA reads as TGCAGCGCCGACTACAGGGGGGCTTTCTTT.

This clonotype has a handful of counts. The chain uses TRBV6-9 and TRBJ2-7, with D unresolved. Germline V gene data show CDR1 as MNHGY and CDR2 as SVAAGI. The CDR3 contains 13 residues. Trimming cost V 11 bases and J 6 bases, with 20 bases left between them. The CDR3 DNA sequence: TGTGCCGCCTCGATAATCCGAATTACCGAGCAGTACTTC. It codes for CAASIIRITEQYF.

This chain connects TRBV7-2 to TRBJ2-5, with D perhaps assigned TRBD1 or TRBD2 (5 bases each). Germline V gene lookup returns CDR1 SGHTA and CDR2 FQGNSA. V was cut by 2 bases and J by 3 bases, with 10 bases left in between. The CDR3 runs to 14 residues. CDR3 protein: CASSLRMGEETQYF. The CDR3 region has the DNA TGTGCCAGCAGCTTACGGATGGGGGAAGAGACCCAGTACTTC.

This clonotype was seen at least ten times. This chain links TRBV6-2 or TRBV6-3 with TRBJ1-5, with 7 bases fitting TRBD1. Germline CDR1 reads MNHEY; CDR2 reads SVGEGT. The CDR3 runs 16 residues. V trimming: 5 bases; J trimming: 4 bases; junction bases outside the gene matches: 11. CDR3 sequence: CASSQRDRRPNQPQHF. CDR3 sequence (DNA): TGTGCCAGCAGTCAAAGGGACAGAAGGCCGAATCAGCCCCAGCATTTT.

This clonotype was seen repeatedly, ten times or more. The rearrangement links TRBV12-3 or TRBV12-4 to TRBJ1-6; no clear D gene. V lost 1 base and J lost 7, with 11 bases in between. The CDR3 covers 15 residues. The CDR3 coding sequence is TGTGCCAGCAGTTTAGGACGGCGTAGGAATTCACCCCTCCACTTT. It encodes CASSLGRRRNSPLHF.

The chain carries TRBV15 and TRBJ2-5; D perhaps matches TRBD2 (5 bases). V shed 1 base and J shed 5 bases, with 8 bases lying between them. Germline values: CDR1 LNHNV, CDR2 YYDKDF (reference sequence). The CDR3 length is 13 residues. DNA of the CDR3: TGTGCCACCAGCAGAGTGCGGGTTGAGACCCAGTACTTC. The encoded protein is CATSRVRVETQYF.

This clonotype occurred once. The chain uses TRBV6-5 and TRBJ2-5; 11 bases map to TRBD1. Germline lookup yields CDR1 MNHEY and CDR2 SVGAGI. The CDR3 is 18 amino acids. The V and J ends lost 0 bases and 2 bases, in that order; junction bases with no gene match: 8. The CDR3 here is CASSYSGVGTGGQETQYF. The CDR3 DNA reads as TGTGCCAGCAGTTACTCGGGCGTCGGGACAGGGGGGCAAGAGACCCAGTACTTC.

This clonotype was counted at least ten times. V and J are TRBV15 and TRBJ2-2; 8 positions agree with TRBD2. Germline V CDR1 and CDR2: LNHNV, YYDKDF (reference sequence). The CDR3 loop spans 14 amino acids. The V segment lost 8 bases and the J segment 4 bases; nucleotides outside the gene matches: 6. The CDR3 coding sequence is TGTGCCACCGGGCGGGAGGCGGGCACCGGGGAGCTGTTTTTT. Translated: CATGREAGTGELFF.

This clonotype was detected ten times or more. The rearrangement links TRBV12-3 or TRBV12-4 to TRBJ2-2, with D unresolved. Trimming pared 6 bases from V and 4 bases from J, leaving 6 bases between. This CDR3 region has 12 residues. The chain's CDR3 is CASSRPTGELFF. The CDR3 region has the DNA TGTGCCAGCAGCCGCCCCACCGGGGAGCTGTTTTTT.

This chain links TRBV11-2 with TRBJ1-5; D remains unclear. The CDR3 extends over 16 amino acids. Trimming cost V 0 bases and J 6 bases, with 15 bases left between them. The germline V gene has CDR1 SGHAT and CDR2 FQNNGV. CDR3 DNA: TGTGCCAGCAGCTTAGATTCCGGGTGGTTGAGTCAGCCCCAGCATTTT. It codes for CASSLDSGWLSQPQHF.